In this sample, the clone carrying this TCR beta chain turned up once. Produced via immunoSEQ multiplex PCR; TCRdb's table is partial and in-frame only. The profile shows roughly 550,000 clones, 78% of them singletons. The data originate from a study of shared T cell receptors in the human thymus. The CDR3 consists of 16 residues. Trimming stripped 4 bases from V and 4 bases from J, with 16 bases between. Germline CDR1 reads LGHNA; CDR2 reads YNFKEQ. The sample was also linked to a second study, of human thymus T cells. Per that study: Donors consisted of healthy Finnish infants (having corrective surgery for congenital heart defects). Resections removed during corrective heart surgery provided the thymus tissue used. Among thymic and blood repertoires, usage of V and J genes appeared biased. Related work found strong thymic repertoire overlap between unrelated individuals.

Sequencing was carried out using thymocytes. This TCR was sampled from a boy in the first two years of life with a congenital heart defect. This sequence joins TRBV4-2 and TRBJ2-2; perhaps TRBD2 as D (6 bases). The CDR3 region has the DNA TGTGCCAGCAGCCCCCGAATCAGGGAGGCCACCGGGGAGCTGTTTTTT. Residues: CASSPRIREATGELFF.